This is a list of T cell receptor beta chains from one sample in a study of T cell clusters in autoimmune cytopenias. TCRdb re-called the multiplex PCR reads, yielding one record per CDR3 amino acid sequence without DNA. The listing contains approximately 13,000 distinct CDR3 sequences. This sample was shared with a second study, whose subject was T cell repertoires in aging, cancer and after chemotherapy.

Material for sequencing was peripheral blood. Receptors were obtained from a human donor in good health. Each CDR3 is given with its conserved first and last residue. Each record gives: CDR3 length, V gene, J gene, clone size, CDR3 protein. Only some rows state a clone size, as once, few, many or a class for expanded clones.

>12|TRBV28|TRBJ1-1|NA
CASRTNRDEAFF
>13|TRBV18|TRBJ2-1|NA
CASSQGPYNEQFF
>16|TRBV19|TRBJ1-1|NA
CASSMMRQDTNTEAFF
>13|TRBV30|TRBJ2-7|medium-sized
CAWSVLGGSEQYF
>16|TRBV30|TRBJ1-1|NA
CAWSVLGRTMNTEAFF
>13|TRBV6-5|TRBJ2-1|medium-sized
CASRQGTNNEQFF
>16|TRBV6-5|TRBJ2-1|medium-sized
CASSTRTQGGYNEQFF
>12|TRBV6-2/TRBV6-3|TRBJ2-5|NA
CASSTHQETQYF
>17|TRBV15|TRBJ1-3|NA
CATSKPGQGYSGNTIYF
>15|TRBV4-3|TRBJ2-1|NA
CASSQSGGALYEQFF
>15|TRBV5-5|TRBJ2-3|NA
CASSLSGADTGTQYF
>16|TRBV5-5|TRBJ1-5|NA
CASSLVVGLTNQPQHF
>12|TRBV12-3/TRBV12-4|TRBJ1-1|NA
CASSQQGWEAFF
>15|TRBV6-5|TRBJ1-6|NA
CASSYSTQGNSPLHF
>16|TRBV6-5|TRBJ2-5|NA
CASRQLAGGNQETQYF
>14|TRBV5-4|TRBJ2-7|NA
CASSLGQGAYEQYF
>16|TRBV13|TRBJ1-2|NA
CASSRDRGGINYGYTF
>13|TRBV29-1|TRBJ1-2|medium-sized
CSVPGQGARGYTF
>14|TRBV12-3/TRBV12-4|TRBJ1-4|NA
CASSPGSSREKLFF
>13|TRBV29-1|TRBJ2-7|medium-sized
CSVGRTDTNEQYF
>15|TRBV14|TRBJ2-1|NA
CASSQRGYLGYEQFF
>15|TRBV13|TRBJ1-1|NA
CASSLRGEPTGEAFF
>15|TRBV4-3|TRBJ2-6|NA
CASSQDSRGANVLTF
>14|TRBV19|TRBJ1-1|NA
CASSTTGWNTEAFF
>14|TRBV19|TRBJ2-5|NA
CASSINRGQETQYF
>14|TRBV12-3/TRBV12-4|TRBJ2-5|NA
CASRPLAGAETQYF
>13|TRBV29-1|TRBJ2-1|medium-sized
CSVVGTPRGEQFF
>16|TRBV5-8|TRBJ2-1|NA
CASSLGWTSSYNEQFF
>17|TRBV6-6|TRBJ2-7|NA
CASSTPATGGDSYEQYF
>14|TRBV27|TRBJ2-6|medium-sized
CASRWGTGANVLTF
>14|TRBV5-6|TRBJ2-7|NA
CASSSGTGSYEQYF
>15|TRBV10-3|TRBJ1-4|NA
CAISESTGQGQKLFF
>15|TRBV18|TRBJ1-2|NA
CASSPPRENVYGYTF
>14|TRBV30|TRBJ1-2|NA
CACRGQGTNYGYTF
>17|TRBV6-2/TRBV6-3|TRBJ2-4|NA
CASSYGSGGASENIQYF
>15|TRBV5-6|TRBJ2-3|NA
CASRPEISSTDTQYF
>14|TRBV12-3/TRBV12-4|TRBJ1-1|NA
CASSLSGHGTEAFF